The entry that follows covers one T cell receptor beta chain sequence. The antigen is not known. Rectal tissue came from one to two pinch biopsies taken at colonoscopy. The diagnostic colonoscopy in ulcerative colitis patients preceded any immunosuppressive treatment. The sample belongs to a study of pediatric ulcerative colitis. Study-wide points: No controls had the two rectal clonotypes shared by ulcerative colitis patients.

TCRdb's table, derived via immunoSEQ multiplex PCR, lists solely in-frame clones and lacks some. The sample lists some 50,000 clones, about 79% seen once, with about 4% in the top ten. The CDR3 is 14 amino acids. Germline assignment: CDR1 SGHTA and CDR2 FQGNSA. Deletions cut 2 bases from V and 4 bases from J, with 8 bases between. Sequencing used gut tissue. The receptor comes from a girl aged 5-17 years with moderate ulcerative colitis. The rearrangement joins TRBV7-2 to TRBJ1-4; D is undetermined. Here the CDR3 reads CASSLRGFNEKLFF. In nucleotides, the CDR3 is TGTGCCAGCAGCTTAAGAGGGTTTAATGAAAAACTGTTTTTT.